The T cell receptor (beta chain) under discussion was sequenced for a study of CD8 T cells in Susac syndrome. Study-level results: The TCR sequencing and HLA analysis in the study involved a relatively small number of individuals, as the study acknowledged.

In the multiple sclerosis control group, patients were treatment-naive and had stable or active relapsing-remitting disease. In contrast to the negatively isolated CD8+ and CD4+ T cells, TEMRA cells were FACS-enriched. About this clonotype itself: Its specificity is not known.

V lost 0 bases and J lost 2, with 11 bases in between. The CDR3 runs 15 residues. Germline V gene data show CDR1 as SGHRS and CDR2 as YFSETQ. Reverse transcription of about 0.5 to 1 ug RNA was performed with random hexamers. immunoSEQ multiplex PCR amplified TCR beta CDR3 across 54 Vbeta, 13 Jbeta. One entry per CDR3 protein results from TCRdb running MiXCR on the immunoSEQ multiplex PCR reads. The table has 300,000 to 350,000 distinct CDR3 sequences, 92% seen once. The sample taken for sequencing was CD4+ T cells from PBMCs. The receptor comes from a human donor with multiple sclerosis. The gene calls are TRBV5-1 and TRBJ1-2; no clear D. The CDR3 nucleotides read TGCGCCAGCAGCTTGGATGTGGTAACGAACTATGGCTACACCTTC. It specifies CASSLDVVTNYGYTF.